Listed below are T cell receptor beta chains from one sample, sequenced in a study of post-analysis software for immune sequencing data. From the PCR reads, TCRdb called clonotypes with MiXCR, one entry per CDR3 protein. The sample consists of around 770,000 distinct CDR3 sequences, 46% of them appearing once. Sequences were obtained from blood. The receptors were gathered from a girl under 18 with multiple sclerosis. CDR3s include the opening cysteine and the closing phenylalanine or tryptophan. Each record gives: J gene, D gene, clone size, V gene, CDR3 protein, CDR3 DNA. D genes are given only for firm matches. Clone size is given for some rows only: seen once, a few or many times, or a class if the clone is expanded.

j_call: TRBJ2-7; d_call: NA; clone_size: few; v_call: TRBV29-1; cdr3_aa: CSVGVSGYEQYF; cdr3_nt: TGCAGCGTTGGCGTCAGCGGATACGAGCAGTACTTC
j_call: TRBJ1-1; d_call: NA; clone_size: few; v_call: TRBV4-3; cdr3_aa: CASSQEASPAGAEAFF; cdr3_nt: TGCGCCAGCAGCCAAGAAGCTTCCCCCGCGGGGGCTGAAGCTTTCTTT
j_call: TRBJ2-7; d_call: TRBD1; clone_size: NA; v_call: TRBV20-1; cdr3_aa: CSARSRTDPGTDEQYF; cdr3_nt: TGCAGTGCTAGAAGTCGTACGGACCCGGGGACAGACGAGCAGTACTTC
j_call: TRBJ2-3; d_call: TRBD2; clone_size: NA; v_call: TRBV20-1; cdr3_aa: CSAPRSGNTDTQYF; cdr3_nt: TGCAGTGCCCCACGTAGCGGGAACACAGATACGCAGTATTTT
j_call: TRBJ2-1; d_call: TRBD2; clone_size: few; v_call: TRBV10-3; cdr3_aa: CAISEPTSGSGNEQFF; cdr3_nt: TGTGCCATCAGTGAGCCGACTAGCGGGAGCGGCAATGAGCAGTTCTTC
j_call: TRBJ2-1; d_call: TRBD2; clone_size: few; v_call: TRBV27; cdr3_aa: CASRRGTTYNEQFF; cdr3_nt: TGTGCCAGCAGAAGAGGGACTACTTACAATGAGCAGTTCTTC
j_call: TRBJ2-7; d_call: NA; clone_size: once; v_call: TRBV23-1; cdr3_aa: CASFGRDSYEQYF; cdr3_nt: TGCGCCAGCTTTGGACGGGACTCCTACGAGCAGTACTTC
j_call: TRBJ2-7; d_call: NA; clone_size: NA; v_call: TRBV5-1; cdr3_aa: CASSLGVGGSYEQYF; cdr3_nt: TGCGCCAGCAGCTTGGGCGTGGGAGGCTCCTACGAGCAGTACTTC
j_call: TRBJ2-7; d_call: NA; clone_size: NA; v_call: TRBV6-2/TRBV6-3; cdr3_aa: CASRDGLLPHEQYF; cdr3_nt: TGTGCCAGCAGGGATGGACTACTACCTCACGAGCAGTACTTC
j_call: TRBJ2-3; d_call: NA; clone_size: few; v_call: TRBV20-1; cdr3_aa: CSARSGTDTQYF; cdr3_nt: TGCAGTGCTAGGTCCGGCACAGATACGCAGTATTTT
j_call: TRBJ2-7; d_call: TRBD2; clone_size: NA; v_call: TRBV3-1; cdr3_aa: CASSQALTRAGGPNNEQYF; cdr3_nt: TGTGCCAGCAGCCAAGCCCTAACCCGGGCGGGAGGACCAAACAATGAGCAGTACTTC
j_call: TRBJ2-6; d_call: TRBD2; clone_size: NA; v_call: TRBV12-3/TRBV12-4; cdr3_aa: CASRASGLSSGANVLTF; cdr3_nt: TGTGCCAGCAGGGCTAGCGGTTTAAGCTCTGGGGCCAACGTCCTGACTTTC
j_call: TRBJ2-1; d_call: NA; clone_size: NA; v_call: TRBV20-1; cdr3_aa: CSARDHSRSSYNEQFF; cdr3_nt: TGCAGTGCTAGAGATCATTCTAGGAGCTCCTACAATGAGCAGTTCTTC
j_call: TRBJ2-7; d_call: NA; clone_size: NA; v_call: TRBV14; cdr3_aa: CASSQLGHNEQYF; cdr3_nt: TGTGCCAGCAGCCAATTGGGACATAACGAGCAGTACTTC
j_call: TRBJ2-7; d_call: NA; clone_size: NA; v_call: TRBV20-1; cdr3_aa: CSARDWGISGYEQYF; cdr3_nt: TGCAGTGCTAGAGATTGGGGAATAAGCGGTTACGAGCAGTACTTC
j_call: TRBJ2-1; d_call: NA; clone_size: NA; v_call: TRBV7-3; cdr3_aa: CASSLMASRNEQFF; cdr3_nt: TGTGCCAGCAGCTTAATGGCTTCTCGCAATGAGCAGTTCTTC
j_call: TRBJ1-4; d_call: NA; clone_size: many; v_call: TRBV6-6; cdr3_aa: CASSPQFLALFF; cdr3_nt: TGTGCCAGCAGTCCACAGTTTTTGGCACTGTTTTTT
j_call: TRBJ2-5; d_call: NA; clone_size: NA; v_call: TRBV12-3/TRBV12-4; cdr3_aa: CASSLTSLVIQETQYF; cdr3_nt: TGTGCCAGCAGTTTAACCAGCTTGGTAATCCAAGAGACCCAGTACTTC
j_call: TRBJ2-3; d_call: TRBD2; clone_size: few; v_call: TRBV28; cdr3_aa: CASRPPGLAGVTGTQYF; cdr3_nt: TGTGCCAGCAGACCTCCGGGACTAGCGGGGGTCACAGGTACGCAGTATTTT
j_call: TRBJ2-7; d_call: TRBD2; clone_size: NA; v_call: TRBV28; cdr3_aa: CASSLRMRASGSYEQYF; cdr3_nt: TGTGCCAGCAGTTTAAGAATGAGGGCTAGCGGGAGTTACGAGCAGTACTTC
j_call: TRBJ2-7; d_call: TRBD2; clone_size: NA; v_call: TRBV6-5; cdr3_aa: CASSYPGTSGAPTYEQYF; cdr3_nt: TGTGCCAGCAGTTACCCCGGGACTAGCGGGGCCCCTACCTACGAGCAGTACTTC
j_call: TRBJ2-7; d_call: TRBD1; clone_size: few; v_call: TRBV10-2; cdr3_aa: CASITRDRPYEQYF; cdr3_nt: TGCGCCAGCATTACCCGGGACAGACCCTACGAGCAGTACTTC
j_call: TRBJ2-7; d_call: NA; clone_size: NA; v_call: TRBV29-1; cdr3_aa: CSAYGSDSPLSYEQYF; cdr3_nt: TGCAGCGCTTACGGATCGGACAGCCCCTTATCCTACGAGCAGTACTTC
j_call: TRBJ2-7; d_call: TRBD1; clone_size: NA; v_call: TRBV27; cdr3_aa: CASSLGQDPYEQYF; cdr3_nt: TGTGCCAGCAGTTTGGGACAGGACCCCTACGAGCAGTACTTC
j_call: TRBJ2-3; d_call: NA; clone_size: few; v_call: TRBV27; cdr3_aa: CASSSRARDRDTQYF; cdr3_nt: TGTGCCAGCAGTTCCCGGGCCCGAGACCGGGATACGCAGTATTTT
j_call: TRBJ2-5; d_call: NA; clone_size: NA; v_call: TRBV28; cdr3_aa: CASSWIAMYQETQYF; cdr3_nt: TGTGCCAGCAGTTGGATTGCGATGTACCAAGAGACCCAGTACTTC
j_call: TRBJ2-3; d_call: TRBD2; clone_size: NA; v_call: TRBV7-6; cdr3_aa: CASSLPRTSGRFGSAPRWPHTQYF; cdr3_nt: TGTGCTAGCAGCTTACCAAGGACTAGCGGGAGATTCGGATCTGCCCCTCGATGGCCCCATACGCAGTATTTT
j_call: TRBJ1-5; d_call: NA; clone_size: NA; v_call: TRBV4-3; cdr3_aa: CASSHDQGNQPQHF; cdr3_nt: TGCGCCAGCAGCCATGATCAGGGGAATCAGCCCCAGCATTTT
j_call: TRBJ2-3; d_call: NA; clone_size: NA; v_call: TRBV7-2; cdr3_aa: CASSSPGKVAESAQYF; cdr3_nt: TGTGCCAGCAGCTCACCCGGGAAAGTAGCGGAGAGCGCGCAGTATTTT
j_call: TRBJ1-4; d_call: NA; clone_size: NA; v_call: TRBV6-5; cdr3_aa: CASSKGWDIEKLFF; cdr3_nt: TGTGCCAGCAGCAAGGGGTGGGACATCGAAAAACTGTTTTTT
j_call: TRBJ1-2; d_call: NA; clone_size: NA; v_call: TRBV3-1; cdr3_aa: CASSLGEAGYTF; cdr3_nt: TGTGCCAGCAGCCTAGGGGAGGCCGGCTACACCTTC
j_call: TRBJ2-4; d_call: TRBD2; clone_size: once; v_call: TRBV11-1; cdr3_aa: CASSLGEGRSNIQYF; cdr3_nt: TGTGCCAGCAGCTTAGGGGAGGGAAGGAGTAACATTCAGTACTTC
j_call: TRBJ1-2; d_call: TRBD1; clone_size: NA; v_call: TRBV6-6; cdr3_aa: CASSYSSPGQVYGYTF; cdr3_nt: TGTGCCAGCAGTTACTCGTCCCCGGGACAGGTCTATGGCTACACCTTC
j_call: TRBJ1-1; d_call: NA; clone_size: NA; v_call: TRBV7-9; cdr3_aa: CASSLELNSHEAFF; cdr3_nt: TGTGCCAGCAGCTTAGAACTAAACAGCCATGAAGCTTTCTTT
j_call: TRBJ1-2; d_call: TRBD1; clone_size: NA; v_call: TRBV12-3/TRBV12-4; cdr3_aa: CASSLTTPAAGGYGYTF; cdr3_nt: TGTGCCAGCAGTTTAACAACCCCGGCGGCAGGGGGCTATGGCTACACCTTC
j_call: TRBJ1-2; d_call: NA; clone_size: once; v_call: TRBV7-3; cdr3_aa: CASSLSPGDGYTF; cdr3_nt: TGTGCCAGCAGCCTTAGCCCGGGCGATGGCTACACCTTC
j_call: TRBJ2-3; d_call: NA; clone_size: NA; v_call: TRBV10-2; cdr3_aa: CASLPERGTDTQYF; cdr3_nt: TGCGCCAGCCTTCCGGAGAGGGGCACAGATACGCAGTATTTT
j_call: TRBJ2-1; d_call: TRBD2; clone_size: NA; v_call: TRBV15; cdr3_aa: CATSRDLASGAYNEQFF; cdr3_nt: TGTGCCACCAGCAGAGATCTGGCTAGCGGGGCTTACAATGAGCAGTTCTTC
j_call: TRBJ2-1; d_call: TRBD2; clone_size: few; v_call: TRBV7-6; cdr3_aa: CASSPRLADSYNEQFF; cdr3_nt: TGTGCCAGCAGCCCTAGACTAGCGGACTCCTACAATGAGCAGTTCTTC
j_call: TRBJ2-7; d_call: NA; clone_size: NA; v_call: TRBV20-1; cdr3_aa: CSARETAFPYEQYF; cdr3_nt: TGCAGTGCTAGAGAAACAGCTTTTCCCTACGAGCAGTACTTC
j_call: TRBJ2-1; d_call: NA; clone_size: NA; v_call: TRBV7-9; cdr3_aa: CASSPTPRADSYNEQFF; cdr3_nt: TGTGCCAGCAGCCCGACGCCGCGCGCGGACAGCTACAATGAGCAGTTCTTC
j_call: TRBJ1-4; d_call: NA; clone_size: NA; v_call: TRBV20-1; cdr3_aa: CSARDSHRDLLFF; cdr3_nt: TGCAGTGCTAGAGACTCCCACCGGGACCTACTGTTTTTT
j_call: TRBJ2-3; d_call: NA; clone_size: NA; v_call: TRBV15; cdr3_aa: CATSRDTADTQYF; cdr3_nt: TGTGCCACCAGCAGAGATACCGCTGATACGCAGTATTTT
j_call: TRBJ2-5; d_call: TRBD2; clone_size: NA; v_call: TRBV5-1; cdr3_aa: CASSPGVASGSGKTQYF; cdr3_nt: TGCGCCAGCAGCCCGGGGGTGGCTAGCGGGAGTGGAAAGACCCAGTACTTC
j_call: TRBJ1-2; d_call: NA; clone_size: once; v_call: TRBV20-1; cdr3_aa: CSAPRRAGNYGYTF; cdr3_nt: TGCAGTGCGCCACGACGGGCAGGCAACTATGGCTACACCTTC
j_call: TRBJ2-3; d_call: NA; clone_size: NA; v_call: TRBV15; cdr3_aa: CATSRGGIDTQYF; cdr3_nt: TGTGCCACCAGCCGAGGGGGTATAGATACGCAGTATTTT
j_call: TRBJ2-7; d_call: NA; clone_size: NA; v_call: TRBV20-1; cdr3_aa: CSARAGTGMTYEQYF; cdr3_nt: TGCAGTGCTAGAGCCGGGACTGGAATGACCTACGAGCAGTACTTC
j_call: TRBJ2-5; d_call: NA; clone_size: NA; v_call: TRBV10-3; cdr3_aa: CAISRARQETQYF; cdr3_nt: TGTGCCATCAGTAGGGCCAGGCAAGAGACCCAGTACTTC